The 29 T cell receptor beta chains below were found in one sample sequenced in a study of spatial heterogeneity in lung cancer. TCRdb redid the calling of the 5' RACE reads with MiXCR, one entry per CDR3 protein. Of over 14,000 distinct CDR3 sequences listed, 10% were seen once; the top ten hold almost 30%. This sample's time point: sample taken at primary tumor resection. Material for sequencing was whole RNA from tumor, nontumor lung or frozen PBMC, left unsorted. The sample consisted of PBMCs, taken at surgery. These receptors came from a male donor with early-stage non-small cell lung cancer.

This clonotype has at least ten counts. This rearrangement joins TRBV20-1 to TRBJ2-1; D uncertain. V was pared by 3 bases and J by 2 bases, with 11 bases between. The V gene's germline CDR1 is DFQATT and CDR2 SNEGSKA (reference sequence). The CDR3 runs 14 residues. The CDR3 here is CSAREPTAYNEQFF. The DNA for the CDR3 is TGCAGTGCTAGGGAGCCCACCGCCTACAATGAGCAGTTCTTC.

The chain employs TRBV7-2 and TRBJ2-1; no definite D call. The V end lost 3 bases, the J end lost 4 bases, and 1 base lay between the germline ends. The germline V gene encodes CDR1 SGHTA and CDR2 FQGNSA. CDR3 length: 11 residues. In DNA form, the CDR3 reads TGTGCCAGCAGCTTTTACAATGAGCAGTTCTTC. This codes for CASSFYNEQFF.

This clonotype occurred a few times. V is TRBV7-9 and J is TRBJ2-1, with TRBD2 matching 8 bases. The CDR3 spans 16 residues. Germline values: CDR1 SEHNR, CDR2 FQNEAQ (reference sequence). Trimming at V came to 4 bases and at J to 6 bases, leaving 11 bases not matched to a gene. The chain's CDR3 is CASSSPGTRFSNEQFF. The CDR3 nucleotides are TGTGCCAGCAGCTCACCCGGGACTAGGTTCAGCAATGAGCAGTTCTTC.

V and J are TRBV6-5 and TRBJ2-7; perhaps TRBD2 as D (7 bases). The CDR3 loop spans 16 amino acids. Trimming left V 5 bases short and J 2 bases short, with 19 bases between. CDR1 and CDR2 from the germline V gene are MNHEY and SVGAGI. CDR3 DNA: TGTGCCAGCAGTCTTACGGGGGGCCCACTTCCCTACGAGCAGTACTTC. Amino acid sequence: CASSLTGGPLPYEQYF.

The V gene is TRBV12-3 or TRBV12-4, the J gene TRBJ2-7, with TRBD2 identical over 15 bases. The CDR3 extends over 20 amino acids. Trimming at V came to 6 bases and at J to 2 bases, leaving 17 bases not matched to a gene. DNA for the CDR3: TGTGCCAGCAGGAAAACGCCGGGACTAGCGGGAGGCCGAGAAACCTACGAGCAGTACTTC. Encoded protein: CASRKTPGLAGGRETYEQYF.

The sample holds a few counts of this clonotype. CDR3 in amino acids: CSVDPRGPRGYTF. The CDR3 bases are TGCAGCGTTGATCCGAGGGGGCCGCGGGGCTACACCTTC. V gene TRBV29-1 combines with J gene TRBJ1-2; TRBD1 matches 7 bases. This CDR3 spans 13 amino acids. V trimming: 3 bases; J trimming: 8 bases; junction bases outside the gene matches: 9. Per the germline V gene, CDR1 is SQVTM and CDR2 is ANQGSEA. Drawing the rest from reference TRBV29-1 and TRBJ1-2, the complete variable domain is SAVISQKPSRDICQRGTSLTIQCQVDSQVTMMFWYRQQPGQSLTLIATANQGSEATYESGFVIDKFPISRPNLTFSTLTVSNMSPEDSSIYLCSVDPRGPRGYTFGSGTRLTVV.

This clonotype was seen more than once but under ten times. The chain has TRBV10-2 and TRBJ1-5, with D uncertain. V was clipped by 8 bases and J by 0 bases, with 11 bases between them. CDR1 and CDR2 from the germline V gene are WSHSY and SAAADI. CDR3 size: 14 residues. The CDR3 loop reads CASAWWTSNQPQHF. In nucleotides, the CDR3 is TGCGCCAGCGCCTGGTGGACTAGCAATCAGCCCCAGCATTTT.

This clonotype was seen at least ten times. The chain is built from TRBV28 and TRBJ2-7; D is possibly TRBD1 or TRBD2 (6 bases each). The germline V gene encodes CDR1 MDHEN and CDR2 SYDVKM. This CDR3 contains 15 residues. Between the trimmed V and J ends, which lost 6 bases and 1 base, there was a span of 16 bases. This CDR3 reads CASRRDDRISYEQYF. CDR3 bases: TGTGCCAGCAGGCGGGACGACAGGATATCCTACGAGCAGTACTTC.

This clonotype was recorded at least ten times. The CDR3 here is CASSLEGRSNSPLHF. The CDR3 nucleotides are TGCGCCAGCAGCTTAGAGGGCAGGAGTAATTCACCCCTCCACTTT. This chain connects TRBV5-1 to TRBJ1-6; D is unresolved. This CDR3 is built from 15 residues. Germline values: CDR1 SGHRS, CDR2 YFSETQ. Trimming removed 2 bases at V and 6 bases at J, with 12 bases between.

This clonotype was observed many times. The chain uses TRBV7-6 and TRBJ2-3; 13 bases agree with TRBD2. The CDR3 runs to 17 residues. Germline CDR1 reads SGHVS; CDR2 reads FNYEAQ. V shed 1 base and J 3 bases; nucleotides not matched to a gene: 4. This CDR3 reads CASSLDGTSGITDTQYF. CDR3 coding DNA: TGTGCCAGCAGCTTAGATGGGACTAGCGGGATAACAGATACGCAGTATTTT.

This clonotype came up many times. This rearrangement joins TRBV6-6 to TRBJ1-1; the D is unclear. The CDR3 consists of 12 residues. Germline-derived CDR1 and CDR2 are MNHNY and SVGAGI (reference sequence). The ends were cut back, 0 bases at V and 8 bases at J, with 7 bases in the middle. The CDR3 loop is CASSYSEGEAFF. The CDR3 nucleotides are TGTGCCAGCAGTTACTCCGAGGGAGAAGCTTTCTTT.

This clonotype was counted many times. CDR3 loop: CASSAPGTSETQYF. In DNA form, the CDR3 reads TGCGCCAGCAGCGCCCCCGGGACTAGCGAGACCCAGTACTTC. This chain connects TRBV5-1 to TRBJ2-5; 9 bases agree with TRBD2. The CDR3 covers 14 residues. V was clipped by 4 bases and J by 5 bases; unmatched bases: 6. In germline, CDR1 is SGHRS, CDR2 YFSETQ. Combining the CDR3 with reference TRBV5-1 and TRBJ2-5 gives the whole variable domain KAGVTQTPRYLIKTRGQQVTLSCSPISGHRSVSWYQQTPGQGLQFLFEYFSETQRNKGNFPGRFSGRQFSNSRSEMNVSTLELGDSALYLCASSAPGTSETQYFGPGTRLLVL.

The table lists this clonotype with many counts. The chain is built from TRBV6-6 and TRBJ1-1, with D possibly being TRBD1 (6 bases). V lost 6 bases and J 1 base, leaving 9 bases between the germline ends. This CDR3 is 13 amino acids long. Germline V gene data show CDR1 as MNHNY and CDR2 as SVGAGI (reference sequence). The CDR3 nucleotides read TGTGCCAGCAGCCTGACAGGGAACACTGAAGCTTTCTTT. Translation gives CASSLTGNTEAFF.

This clonotype has ten or more counts. This sequence joins TRBV7-9 and TRBJ2-3, with 8 bases matching TRBD2. Losses at the gene ends were 4 bases for V and 5 bases for J; bases not matched to a gene: 2. Germline loops: CDR1 SEHNR, CDR2 FQNEAQ (reference sequence). CDR3 length: 13 amino acids. The CDR3 spells CASSSAGGDTQYF. The CDR3 nucleotides read TGTGCCAGCAGCTCTGCGGGAGGAGATACGCAGTATTTT.

This clonotype is labeled as medium-sized (0.01 to 0.1%). The rearrangement uses TRBV7-9 and TRBJ1-4, with 8 bases fitting TRBD1. With V trimmed by 6 bases and J by 4 bases, 4 bases remained unmatched. CDR1 is SEHNR, CDR2 FQNEAQ, per germline (reference sequence). The CDR3 runs 14 residues. The chain's CDR3 is CASRPGGINEKLFF. The CDR3 nucleotides are TGTGCCAGCAGGCCAGGGGGCATTAATGAAAAACTGTTTTTT. The full variable domain, in which reference TRBV7-9 and TRBJ1-4 provide the parts outside the CDR3, is DTGVSQNPRHKITKRGQNVTFRCDPISEHNRLYWYRQTLGQGPEFLTYFQNEAQLEKSRLLSDRFSAERPKGSFSTLEIQRTEQGDSAMYLCASRPGGINEKLFFGSGTQLSVL.

This chain joins TRBV29-1 and TRBJ2-7; D not resolved. Germline V gives CDR1 SQVTM, CDR2 ANQGSEA. The length of the CDR3 is 10 residues. V lost 4 bases and J 7 bases, leaving 8 bases between the germline ends. CDR3 amino acids: CSVGGIEQYF. The CDR3, as DNA: TGCAGCGTTGGGGGAATAGAGCAGTACTTC.

This clonotype appeared many times. V usage is TRBV20-1 and J usage is TRBJ2-7; maybe TRBD2 (5 bases). The germline V gene encodes CDR1 DFQATT and CDR2 SNEGSKA (reference sequence). Trimming pared 0 bases from V and 0 bases from J, leaving 9 bases between. The length of the CDR3 is 14 residues. CDR3 bases: TGCAGTGCTAGAGAGGACTCCAGCTCCTACGAGCAGTACTTC. Translating gives CSAREDSSSYEQYF.

This clonotype has a count of ten or more. This rearrangement joins TRBV7-3 to TRBJ2-5; D perhaps matches TRBD2 (6 bases). The CDR3 loop spans 13 amino acids. Trimming stripped 5 bases from V and 4 bases from J, with 11 bases between. Germline CDR1 reads SGHTA; CDR2 reads FQGTGA. The CDR3, as DNA: TGTGCCAGCAGCCCGGGGCGGGGAGAGACCCAGTACTTC. Translating gives CASSPGRGETQYF.

This clonotype has a count of ten or more. The genes are TRBV6-5 and TRBJ2-1; D gene unclear. The CDR3 contains 16 residues. In germline, CDR1 is MNHEY, CDR2 SVGAGI. V was trimmed by 0 bases and J by 4 bases, leaving 13 bases between them. CDR3 sequence: CASSYSPPAGYNEQFF. In DNA form, the CDR3 reads TGTGCCAGCAGTTACTCACCCCCCGCCGGGTACAATGAGCAGTTCTTC.

This clonotype was picked up a small number of times. This rearrangement joins TRBV7-3 to TRBJ2-5; D is ambiguous. Germline lookup yields CDR1 SGHTA and CDR2 FQGTGA. V dropped 0 bases and J dropped 5 bases, with 10 bases sitting between them. The CDR3 runs 14 residues. CDR3 DNA sequence: TGTGCCAGCAGCTTAACGTCGATAGCCGAGACCCAGTACTTC. Amino acids: CASSLTSIAETQYF.

This clonotype was detected many times. Written as DNA, the CDR3 is TGCAGTGCTAGACTTATGTCTTCCTACAATGAGCAGTTCTTC. Its translation: CSARLMSSYNEQFF. This chain uses TRBV20-1 with TRBJ2-1, with D unresolved. Trimming pared 2 bases from V and 1 base from J, leaving 9 bases between. Germline CDR1 and CDR2: DFQATT and SNEGSKA (reference sequence). The CDR3 extends over 14 amino acids.

The V call is TRBV13, the J call TRBJ1-1; possible D gene TRBD1, 6 bases. V gave up 3 bases and J gave up 2 bases, with 10 bases separating them. CDR3 length equals 14 residues. CDR1 is PRHDT, CDR2 FYEKMQ, per germline (reference sequence). The CDR3 region is CASSFRGPNTEAFF. The CDR3 bases are TGTGCCAGCAGCTTCAGGGGACCCAACACTGAAGCTTTCTTT.

J is TRBJ2-3 and V is TRBV30; D tentatively fits TRBD1 or TRBD2 (5 bases each). Germline CDR1 GTSNPN, CDR2 SVGIG (reference sequence). Trimming left V 2 bases short and J 7 bases short, with 16 bases between. There are 14 residues in the CDR3. CDR3 amino acids: CAWSTGTAPYTQYF. Written as DNA, the CDR3 is TGTGCCTGGAGTACCGGGACGGCCCCGTATACGCAGTATTTT.

This clonotype was seen repeatedly, ten times or more. The chain links TRBV20-1 to TRBJ2-2, with TRBD2 matching 9 bases. Germline assignment: CDR1 DFQATT and CDR2 SNEGSKA (reference sequence). V was pared by 3 bases and J by 0 bases, with 8 bases of the junction left unmatched. This CDR3 spans 17 amino acids. The CDR3 is CSASDPSGATNTGELFF. CDR3 coding DNA: TGCAGTGCTAGTGATCCTAGCGGGGCCACGAACACCGGGGAGCTGTTTTTT.

In its sample, this clonotype was seen many times. This chain uses TRBV7-9 with TRBJ1-1; no clear D gene. V dropped 3 bases and J dropped 1 base, with 9 bases sitting between them. The CDR3 sequence is 14 residues long. The germline V gene has CDR1 SEHNR and CDR2 FQNEAQ (reference sequence). This CDR3 reads CASSFGRANTEAFF. CDR3 coding DNA: TGTGCCAGCAGCTTCGGACGGGCGAACACTGAAGCTTTCTTT.

Note on this clonotype: A single base separates this from a much larger clone, so it may be a read error. The rearrangement links TRBV30 to TRBJ1-2; D ambiguous. The germline V gene has CDR1 GTSNPN and CDR2 SVGIG (reference sequence). The CDR3 consists of 12 residues. CDR3 sequence reads: CVWSVISEGYTF. CDR3 in DNA: TGTGTCTGGAGTGTAATATCTGAGGGCTACACCTTC.

This clonotype was seen at least ten times. The chain links TRBV7-9 to TRBJ2-5, with a weak D call TRBD1 (8 bases). This CDR3 comprises 14 residues. The germline V gene encodes CDR1 SEHNR and CDR2 FQNEAQ (reference sequence). V was shortened by 4 bases and J by 6 bases, with 15 bases between the two germline ends. CDR3 DNA sequence: TGTGCCAGCAGCTCCGGACAGGGAGGGAAGACCCAGTACTTC. This codes for CASSSGQGGKTQYF.

This clonotype was observed many times. V usage is TRBV28 and J usage is TRBJ2-6; either TRBD1 or TRBD2 may fit D (5 bases each). CDR3 length: 16 amino acids. Germline CDR1 and CDR2: MDHEN and SYDVKM. The V end lost 10 bases, the J end lost 0 bases, and 16 bases lay between the germline ends. In nucleotides, the CDR3 is TGTGCCACCCTCTCAGGGAGTTACTCTGGGGCCAACGTCCTGACTTTC. This translates into CATLSGSYSGANVLTF.

This clonotype has only a few counts. The V and J genes are TRBV7-2 and TRBJ1-3; D gene uncertain. CDR3 size: 15 residues. V was shortened by 5 bases and J by 0 bases, with 11 bases between the two germline ends. Germline V gives CDR1 SGHTA, CDR2 FQGNSA. CDR3 sequence (DNA): TGTGCCAGCAGCCCTGGACGGTTCTCTGGAAACACCATATATTTT. Translated, it gives CASSPGRFSGNTIYF. Combining the CDR3 with reference TRBV7-2 and TRBJ1-3 gives the whole variable domain GAGVSQSPSNKVTEKGKDVELRCDPISGHTALYWYRQSLGQGLEFLIYFQGNSAPDKSGLPSDRFSAERTGGSVSTLTIQRTQQEDSAVYLCASSPGRFSGNTIYFGEGSWLTVV.